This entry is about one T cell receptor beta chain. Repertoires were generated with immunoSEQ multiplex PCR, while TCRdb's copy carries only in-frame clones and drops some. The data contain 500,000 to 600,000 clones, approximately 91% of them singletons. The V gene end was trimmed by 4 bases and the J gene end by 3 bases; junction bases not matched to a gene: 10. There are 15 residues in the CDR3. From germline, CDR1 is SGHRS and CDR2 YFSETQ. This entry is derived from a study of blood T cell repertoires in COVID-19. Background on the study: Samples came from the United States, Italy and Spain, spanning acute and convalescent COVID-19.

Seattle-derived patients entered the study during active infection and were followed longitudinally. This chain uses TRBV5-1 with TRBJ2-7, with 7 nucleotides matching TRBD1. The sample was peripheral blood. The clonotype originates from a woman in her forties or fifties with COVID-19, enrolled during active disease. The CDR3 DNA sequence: TGCGCCAGCAGCGTCGGGACAGACCCCATCTACGAGCAGTACTTC. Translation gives CASSVGTDPIYEQYF.